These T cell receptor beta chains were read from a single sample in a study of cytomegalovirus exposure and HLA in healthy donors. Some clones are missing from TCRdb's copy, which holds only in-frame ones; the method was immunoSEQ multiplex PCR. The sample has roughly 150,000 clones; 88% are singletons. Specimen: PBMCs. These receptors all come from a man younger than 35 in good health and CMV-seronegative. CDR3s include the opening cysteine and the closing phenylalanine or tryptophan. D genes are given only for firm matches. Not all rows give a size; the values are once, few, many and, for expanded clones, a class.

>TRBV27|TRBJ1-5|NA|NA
TGTGCCAGCAGTTTCCGGGACAATCAGCCCCAGCATTTT
CASSFRDNQPQHF
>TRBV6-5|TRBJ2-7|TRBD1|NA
TGTGCCAGCAGCCGGACAGGGAGCTACGAGCAGTACTTC
CASSRTGSYEQYF
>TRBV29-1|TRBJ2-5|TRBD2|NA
TGCAGCGTCGCGGGGGTCGGGACTAGCGGGAGCGGGGAGACCCAGTACTTC
CSVAGVGTSGSGETQYF
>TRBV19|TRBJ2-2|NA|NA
TGTGCCAGTAGACAATGGGGGCAGGGAACAGACGAGAACACCGGGGAGCTGTTTTTT
CASRQWGQGTDENTGELFF
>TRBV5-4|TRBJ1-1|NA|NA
TGTGCCAGCAGCTTGGCCCTGCGAGATGAGAACACTGAAGCTTTCTTT
CASSLALRDENTEAFF
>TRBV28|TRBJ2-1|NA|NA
TGTGCCAGCAGTTCGGGGACTGGGAATGAGCAGTTCTTC
CASSSGTGNEQFF
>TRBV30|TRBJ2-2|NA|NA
TGTGCCTGCCCCCCAGGGGCGAACACCGGGGAGCTGTTTTTT
CACPPGANTGELFF
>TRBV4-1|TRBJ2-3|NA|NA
TGCGCCAGCAGCCAAGTCCCCTACGTCACAGATACGCAGTATTTT
CASSQVPYVTDTQYF
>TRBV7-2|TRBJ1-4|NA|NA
TGTGCCAGTAGAAGGGGCTCAACTAATGAAAAACTGTTTTTT
CASRRGSTNEKLFF
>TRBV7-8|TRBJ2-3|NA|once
TGTGCCAGCAGCTACAGAATTAGGACAGCTAGCACAGATACGCAGTATTTT
CASSYRIRTASTDTQYF
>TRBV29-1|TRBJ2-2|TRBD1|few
TGCAGCGTACTCCGTGACAGGGCGGACACCGGGGAGCTGTTTTTT
CSVLRDRADTGELFF
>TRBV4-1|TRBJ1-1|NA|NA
TGCGCCAGCAGCCAAGATCCGGGAGGGGGGCACACTGAAGCTTTCTTT
CASSQDPGGGHTEAFF
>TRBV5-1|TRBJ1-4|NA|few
TGCGCCAGCAGCTTGGGTGCTGAGTTTCAAAATGAAAAACTGTTTTTT
CASSLGAEFQNEKLFF
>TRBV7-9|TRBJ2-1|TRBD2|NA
TGTGCCAGCAGCCCCTGGGCCCTGCGGGGGTCCTACAATGAGCAGTTCTTC
CASSPWALRGSYNEQFF
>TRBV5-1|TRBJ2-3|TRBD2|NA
TGCGCCAGCAGCCCTAGCGGGGTTAGCACAGATACGCAGTATTTT
CASSPSGVSTDTQYF
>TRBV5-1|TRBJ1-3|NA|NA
TGCGCCAGCAGCTTGCTGTCCAGGGCTGGAAACACCATATATTTT
CASSLLSRAGNTIYF
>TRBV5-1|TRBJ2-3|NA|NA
TGCGCCAGCAGCTTGCGGTTGGGCGAAACAGATACGCAGTATTTT
CASSLRLGETDTQYF
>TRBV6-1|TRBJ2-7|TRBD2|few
TGTGCCAGCACCACCGGGACTAGCGGGAACGAGCAGTACTTC
CASTTGTSGNEQYF
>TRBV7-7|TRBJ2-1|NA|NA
TGTGCTAGCAGCTTAGGTCCTTACAATGAGCAGTTCTTC
CASSLGPYNEQFF
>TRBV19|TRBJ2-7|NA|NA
TGTGCCAGTAGTACGCTCCAGGACTACGAGCAGTACTTC
CASSTLQDYEQYF
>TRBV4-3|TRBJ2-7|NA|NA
TGCGCCAGCAGCCAAGCCCGGACTGCTACTTACGAGCAGTACTTC
CASSQARTATYEQYF
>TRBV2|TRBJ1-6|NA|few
TGTGCCAGTGGACTACGACAGCCTAATTCACCCCTCCACTTT
CASGLRQPNSPLHF
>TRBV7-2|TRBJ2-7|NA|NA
TGTGCCAGCAGCCGCAGGGGTATAGGCTCCTACGAGCAGTACTTC
CASSRRGIGSYEQYF
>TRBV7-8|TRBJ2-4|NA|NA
TGTGCCAGCAGCAGCCAGACTAGGGACATTCAGTACTTC
CASSSQTRDIQYF
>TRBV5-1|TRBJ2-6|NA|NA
TGCGCCAGCAGGCGGGCTACAGGGTCCCCTGGGGCCAACGTCCTGACTTTC
CASRRATGSPGANVLTF
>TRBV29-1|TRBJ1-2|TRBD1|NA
TGCAGCACAATGGGACAGACTAACTATGGCTACACCTTC
CSTMGQTNYGYTF
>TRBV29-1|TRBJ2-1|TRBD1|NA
TGCAGCGTTCGGGACAGGGGCCATCACAATGAGCAGTTCTTC
CSVRDRGHHNEQFF
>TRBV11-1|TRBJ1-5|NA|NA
TGTGCCAGCAGCCAAGACAGAGATCAGCCCCAGCATTTT
CASSQDRDQPQHF
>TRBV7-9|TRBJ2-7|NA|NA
TGTGCCAGCAGCAACCAACAGGTGCCGGGCGAGCAGTACTTC
CASSNQQVPGEQYF
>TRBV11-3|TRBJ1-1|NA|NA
TGTGCCAGCAGCCCAGGAGTGGGGCTGAACACTGAAGCTTTCTTT
CASSPGVGLNTEAFF